The clone carrying this T cell receptor beta chain occurred once. One junction end disagrees with the germline gene, perhaps due to a read error. This record comes from a study of tumor and adjacent non-tumor tissue in lung cancer. Overall study context: Samples averaged roughly 4.4 million productive TCRbeta reads each.

TCRbeta libraries were built with three rounds of nested PCR, modified from ARM-PCR. TCRdb itself ran the multiplex PCR reads through MiXCR, one entry per CDR3 protein. The data contain over 60,000 distinct CDR3 sequences, roughly 80% of them seen just once; the ten biggest clones take up about an eighth. No cell sorting was done before RNA was extracted from the tissue. The germline CDR1 and CDR2 sequences are SGHAT and FQNNGV. This CDR3 is 14 amino acids long. Material: lung tumor tissue. The chain links TRBV11-2 to TRBJ2-5, with TRBD2 matching over 7 bases. This sequence originates from a woman in her fifties or sixties with non-small cell lung cancer. The CDR3 spells CANSSGRTREAQYF. CDR3 DNA: TGTGCCAACAGCTCCGGACGGACCCGGGAGGCCCAGTACTTC.